This entry lists 29 T cell receptor beta chains sequenced from one sample in a study of T cells after yellow fever vaccination. TCRdb reprocessed the 5' RACE reads via MiXCR and lists one record per CDR3 protein. The sample lists approximately 250,000 distinct CDR3 sequences, around 6.7% seen once, with 0.85% to 1.2% in the top ten. This sample comprised CD4+ T cells sorted from PBMCs, obtained on the day of the yellow fever booster vaccination. These receptors all come from a young man who received the YFV17D yellow fever vaccine.

Only a few counts were recorded for this clonotype. The J gene is TRBJ2-7, the V gene TRBV7-2, with a possible D match to TRBD1 (5 bases). This CDR3 has 13 residues. In germline, CDR1 is SGHTA, CDR2 FQGNSA. V lost 6 bases to trimming and J lost 5 bases, with 14 bases between them. The CDR3 loop reads CASRGPLGHEQYF. CDR3 DNA sequence: TGTGCCAGCAGGGGGCCCCTGGGGCACGAGCAGTACTTC. The complete variable domain, with remaining parts taken from reference TRBV7-2 and TRBJ2-7, reads GAGVSQSPSNKVTEKGKDVELRCDPISGHTALYWYRQSLGQGLEFLIYFQGNSAPDKSGLPSDRFSAERTGGSVSTLTIQRTQQEDSAVYLCASRGPLGHEQYFGPGTRLTVT.

In its sample, this clonotype was seen many times. The chain is built from TRBV4-1 and TRBJ2-3, with a tentative D call TRBD1 (6 bases). Trimming removed 3 bases at V and 4 bases at J, with 11 bases between. The CDR3 is 14 amino acids. From germline, CDR1 is MGHRA and CDR2 YSYEKL. In DNA, the CDR3 is TGCGCCAGCAGCCAGTGGAAGGGGGCAGATACGCAGTATTTT. Protein: CASSQWKGADTQYF.

This clonotype has at least ten counts. This rearrangement joins TRBV6-5 to TRBJ2-3; 7 bases agree with TRBD1. V was clipped by 2 bases and J by 3 bases; unmatched bases: 2. The CDR3 runs 14 residues. The germline V gene encodes CDR1 MNHEY and CDR2 SVGAGI. The CDR3, as DNA: TGTGCCAGCAGTTACGACAGGGCTACAGATACGCAGTATTTT. Translating gives CASSYDRATDTQYF.

This clonotype has a handful of counts. The chain combines TRBV11-2 with TRBJ2-7; D might be TRBD2 (6 bases). V lost 6 bases and J 1 base, leaving 13 bases between the germline ends. The CDR3 consists of 14 residues. CDR1 SGHAT and CDR2 FQNNGV come from the germline V gene. The CDR3 DNA sequence: TGTGCCAGCAGTCGGCGGGACGGTTCCTACGAGCAGTACTTC. Its protein is CASSRRDGSYEQYF.

The table lists this clonotype with many counts. The J gene is TRBJ2-2, the V gene TRBV19; D is possibly TRBD1 (5 bases). The CDR3 contains 14 residues. Trimming stripped 0 bases from V and 8 bases from J, with 10 bases between. Germline values: CDR1 LNHDA, CDR2 SQIVND (reference sequence). Here the CDR3 DNA reads TGTGCCAGTAGTATAGAGGCAGGGCCGGGGGAGCTGTTTTTT. Translating gives CASSIEAGPGELFF.

This clonotype appeared a few times. V and J are TRBV27 and TRBJ2-3; 7 bases are shared with TRBD2. V trimming: 0 bases; J trimming: 10 bases; junction bases outside the gene matches: 10. CDR1 is MNHEY and CDR2 is SMNVEV in the germline V gene (reference sequence). The CDR3 totals 15 residues. The CDR3 bases are TGTGCCAGCAGTTTATCCTCAGCGGGAAAAATCGCGCAGTATTTT. This codes for CASSLSSAGKIAQYF.

V is TRBV20-1 and J is TRBJ2-5; possible D gene TRBD2, 6 bases. Trimming removed 1 base from V and 3 bases from J, with 6 bases in between. The CDR3 length is 12 residues. The germline V gene has CDR1 DFQATT and CDR2 SNEGSKA (reference sequence). This CDR3 is CSARGREETQYF. The CDR3 nucleotides read TGCAGTGCTAGAGGGAGGGAAGAGACCCAGTACTTC.

This clonotype was seen many times. The CDR3 is CSARAPGSRSDTQYF. DNA of the CDR3: TGCAGTGCTAGAGCTCCCGGGAGTCGGTCAGATACGCAGTATTTT. The rearrangement joins TRBV20-1 to TRBJ2-3; D possibly corresponds to TRBD2 (6 bases). This CDR3 has 15 amino acids. V shed 1 base and J shed 4 bases, with 15 bases lying between them. Germline loops: CDR1 DFQATT, CDR2 SNEGSKA (reference sequence).

The V gene is TRBV5-1, the J gene TRBJ1-1; D may be TRBD1 (5 bases). From germline, CDR1 is SGHRS and CDR2 YFSETQ. V lost 5 bases, J lost 11 bases, and 19 bases lay in between. CDR3 size: 13 residues. CDR3 in amino acids: CASRAQARDGAFF. The CDR3, as DNA: TGCGCCAGCAGAGCACAGGCCAGGGACGGGGCTTTCTTT. Full variable domain (rest looked up from reference TRBV5-1 and TRBJ1-1): KAGVTQTPRYLIKTRGQQVTLSCSPISGHRSVSWYQQTPGQGLQFLFEYFSETQRNKGNFPGRFSGRQFSNSRSEMNVSTLELGDSALYLCASRAQARDGAFFGQGTRLTVV.

This clonotype occurred many times. The rearrangement uses TRBV20-1 and TRBJ2-1; D is possibly TRBD2 (5 bases). The germline CDR1 and CDR2 sequences are DFQATT and SNEGSKA (reference sequence). This CDR3 region has 13 residues. V was cut by 6 bases and J by 2 bases, with 11 bases left in between. The chain's CDR3 is CSAGRRAYNEQFF. The CDR3 bases are TGCAGTGCCGGTCGGCGGGCCTACAATGAGCAGTTCTTC.

The sample holds many counts of this clonotype. The J gene is TRBJ2-1, the V gene TRBV20-1; the D gene is possibly TRBD2 (5 bases). Trimming removed 4 bases from V and 7 bases from J, with 17 bases in between. The germline V gene has CDR1 DFQATT and CDR2 SNEGSKA (reference sequence). This CDR3 has 14 amino acids. The CDR3 region has the DNA TGCAGTGCTATCCGTGGACTCCCGGAGAATGAGCAGTTCTTC. Translation gives CSAIRGLPENEQFF.

This clonotype was seen many times. V usage is TRBV5-1 and J usage is TRBJ2-3, with 7 bases matching TRBD2. CDR3 size: 15 residues. V was pared by 3 bases and J by 4 bases, with 8 bases of the junction left unmatched. The germline V gene encodes CDR1 SGHRS and CDR2 YFSETQ. As DNA, the CDR3 is TGCGCCAGCAGCTCAGCGGGAAGTTCCGCAGATACGCAGTATTTT. Its translation is CASSSAGSSADTQYF.

The genes are TRBV10-3 and TRBJ2-4; 9 bases fit TRBD1. Germline V gene lookup returns CDR1 ENHRY and CDR2 SYGVKD. J lost 5 bases, V lost 0 bases, and 5 bases had no gene match. CDR3 length equals 16 residues. The CDR3 is CAISESETGGENIQYF. The CDR3 nucleotides are TGTGCCATCAGTGAGTCGGAAACAGGGGGCGAAAACATTCAGTACTTC.

This clonotype was observed at least ten times. The CDR3 sequence is CASNMETAYEQYF. CDR3 DNA sequence: TGTGCCAGTAATATGGAGACCGCTTACGAGCAGTACTTC. The chain combines TRBV2 with TRBJ2-7; D is undetermined. The ends were cut back, 9 bases at V and 4 bases at J, with 16 bases in the middle. The CDR3 consists of 13 residues. Germline loops: CDR1 SNHLY, CDR2 FYNNEI.

Many counts were recorded for this clonotype. The chain joins TRBV3-1 to TRBJ1-1; no reliable D call. CDR3 size: 12 residues. V shed 3 bases and J shed 0 bases, with 2 bases lying between them. Germline V lookup: CDR1 LGHDT, CDR2 YNNKEL (reference sequence). Here the CDR3 reads CASSQMNTEAFF. The CDR3 region has the DNA TGTGCCAGCAGCCAGATGAACACTGAAGCTTTCTTT.

This clonotype was counted between two and nine times. This chain uses TRBV6-2 or TRBV6-3 with TRBJ2-6; possibly TRBD1 or TRBD2 for D (5 bases each). The CDR3 length is 16 residues. Germline assignment: CDR1 MNHEY and CDR2 SVGEGT. Trimming stripped 6 bases from V and 0 bases from J, with 12 bases between. The CDR3 DNA sequence: TGTGCCAGCAGCAGCCGGGACCACTCTGGGGCCAACGTCCTGACTTTC. The encoded protein is CASSSRDHSGANVLTF.

Only a few counts were recorded for this clonotype. The chain carries TRBV7-2 and TRBJ2-7, with D possibly TRBD1 on 6 matching bases. The germline gives CDR1 SGHTA, CDR2 FQGNSA. V lost 3 bases and J 9 bases, leaving 21 bases between the germline ends. CDR3 length: 15 amino acids. As DNA, the CDR3 is TGTGCCAGCAGCTTTGTTGAAGGGACAAGCTCGCGGCAGTACTTC. It encodes CASSFVEGTSSRQYF.

In this sample, this clonotype turned up many times. The genes are TRBV5-1 and TRBJ1-2; unclear D gene. V lost 4 bases and J lost 8, with 12 bases in between. The germline V gene has CDR1 SGHRS and CDR2 YFSETQ. The length of the CDR3 is 12 residues. CDR3 bases: TGCGCCAGCAGCCAAGACTTAGGAGGCTACACCTTC. Its translation is CASSQDLGGYTF.

With respect to this clonotype: The junction differs from germline at one of its ends, possibly a read error. The V call is TRBV20-1, the J call TRBJ2-1, with 7 bases aligning to TRBD2. The germline V gene encodes CDR1 DFQATT and CDR2 SNEGSKA (reference sequence). The CDR3 totals 17 residues. The CDR3 DNA reads TGCAGCGCTAGAGATGTCGCTAGCGGACACCGGTACAATGAGCAGTTCTTC. Translation: CSARDVASGHRYNEQFF.

Points on this clonotype: It may be a read error: a sequence one base away is much more abundant. The rearrangement joins TRBV5-1 to TRBJ2-6, with 8 nucleotides matching TRBD1. Germline V gene sequence: CDR1 SGHRS, CDR2 YFSETQ. The CDR3 length is 19 residues. The CDR3 DNA reads TGCGCCAACAGCTTGCTTGGCGGACAGGGTTCTTCTGGGGCCAACGTCCTGACTTTC. This translates into CANSLLGGQGSSGANVLTF.

As to this clonotype: A read error is possible here, since a much larger clone lies one base away. V and J are TRBV20-1 and TRBJ2-3, with D possibly matching TRBD2 (6 bases). Germline CDR1 reads DFQATT; CDR2 reads SNEGSKA (reference sequence). V lost 5 bases and J 2 bases, leaving 11 bases between the germline ends. The CDR3 is made up of 13 amino acids. Written as DNA, the CDR3 is TGCAGTGCTTCCCGGGAGACCACAGATACGCAGTATTTT. It specifies CSASRETTDTQYF.

This clonotype has at least ten counts. This chain connects TRBV20-1 to TRBJ2-7, with a weak D call TRBD1 (5 bases). The germline gives CDR1 DFQATT, CDR2 SNEGSKA (reference sequence). CDR3 size: 12 residues. Trimming removed 6 bases at V and 2 bases at J, with 11 bases between. The CDR3 reads CSAGQGAYEQYF. CDR3 bases: TGCAGTGCAGGCCAGGGTGCCTACGAGCAGTACTTC.

The sample holds many counts of this clonotype. The rearrangement links TRBV27 to TRBJ2-3, with a possible D match to TRBD1 (6 bases). Germline V CDR1 and CDR2: MNHEY, SMNVEV (reference sequence). This CDR3 has 15 amino acids. Between the trimmed V and J ends, which lost 6 bases and 4 bases, there was a span of 17 bases. CDR3 DNA: TGTGCCAGCAGACACCTGGTTAGGGGGTCAGATACGCAGTATTTT. This translates into CASRHLVRGSDTQYF.

This clonotype was detected only a few times. The chain joins TRBV12-3 or TRBV12-4 to TRBJ1-2, with a tentative D call TRBD1 (6 bases). V lost 4 bases to trimming and J lost 6 bases, with 18 bases between them. The length of the CDR3 is 15 residues. CDR3 bases: TGTGCCAGCAGTTCCTGGGGGGGCCGGACCGATGGCTACACCTTC. Translated: CASSSWGGRTDGYTF.

This clonotype was counted at least ten times. CDR3: CASSVGQGNSPLHF. Written as DNA, the CDR3 is TGCGCCAGCAGCGTGGGACAGGGAAACTCACCCCTCCACTTT. This chain links TRBV5-1 with TRBJ1-6, with TRBD1 matching over 9 bases. There are 14 residues in the CDR3. Germline loops: CDR1 SGHRS, CDR2 YFSETQ. V shed 4 bases, J shed 10 bases, and the junction held 6 bases outside the gene matches.

This clonotype was picked up a small number of times. This rearrangement joins TRBV10-2 to TRBJ2-1, with 9 nucleotides matching TRBD2. The CDR3 loop spans 18 amino acids. CDR1 and CDR2 (germline): WSHSY, SAAADI. Losses at the gene ends were 0 bases for V and 7 bases for J; bases not matched to a gene: 13. CDR3 nucleotides: TGCGCCAGCAGTGAGTCGGGGGTACAGGCGGGAGGGAGGAATGAGCAGTTCTTC. Encoded protein: CASSESGVQAGGRNEQFF.

Many counts were recorded for this clonotype. The chain combines TRBV5-1 with TRBJ2-2, with TRBD1 matching over 7 bases. Trimming removed 7 bases from V and 4 bases from J; junction bases left unmatched: 7. Germline assignment: CDR1 SGHRS and CDR2 YFSETQ. This CDR3 contains 14 residues. DNA of the CDR3: TGCGCCAGCCTCCCGGGACAGAGCACCGGGGAGCTGTTTTTT. Protein sequence: CASLPGQSTGELFF.

This clonotype has only a few counts. The CDR3 DNA reads TGTGCCAGCAGCTCGACTTACTCCTGGGGCTACACCTTC. It specifies CASSSTYSWGYTF. The chain recombines TRBV7-2 with TRBJ1-2; D call uncertain. V was clipped by 4 bases and J by 8 bases, with 14 bases between them. The germline V gene has CDR1 SGHTA and CDR2 FQGNSA. This CDR3 contains 13 residues.

This clonotype was seen many times. The chain employs TRBV6-1 and TRBJ1-1; 8 bases line up with TRBD1. CDR3 size: 16 residues. The germline V gene encodes CDR1 MNHNS and CDR2 SASEGT. Trimming at V came to 5 bases and at J to 7 bases, leaving 15 bases not matched to a gene. CDR3 sequence (DNA): TGTGCCAGCAGTCATGTGCGTGGACAGGGCGGTTATGAAGCTTTCTTT. It translates to CASSHVRGQGGYEAFF.